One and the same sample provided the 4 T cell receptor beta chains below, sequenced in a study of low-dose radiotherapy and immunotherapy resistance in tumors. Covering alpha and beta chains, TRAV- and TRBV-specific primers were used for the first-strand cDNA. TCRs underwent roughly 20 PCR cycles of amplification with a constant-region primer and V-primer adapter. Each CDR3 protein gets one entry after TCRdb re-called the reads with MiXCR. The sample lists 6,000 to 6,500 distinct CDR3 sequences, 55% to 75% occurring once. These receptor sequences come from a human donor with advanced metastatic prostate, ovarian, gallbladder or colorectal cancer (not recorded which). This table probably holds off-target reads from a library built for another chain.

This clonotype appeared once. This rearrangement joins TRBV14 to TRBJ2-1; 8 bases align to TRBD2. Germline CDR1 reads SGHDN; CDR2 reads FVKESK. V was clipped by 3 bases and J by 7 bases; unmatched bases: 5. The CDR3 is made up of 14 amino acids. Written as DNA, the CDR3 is TGTGCCAGCAGCCAGAGGACTAGCACTAATGAGCAGTTCTTC. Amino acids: CASSQRTSTNEQFF.

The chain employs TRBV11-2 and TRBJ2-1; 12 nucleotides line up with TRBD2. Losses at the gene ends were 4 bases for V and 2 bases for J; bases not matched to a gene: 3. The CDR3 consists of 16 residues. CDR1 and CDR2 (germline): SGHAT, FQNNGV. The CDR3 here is CASSSRTSGTYNEQFF. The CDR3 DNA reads TGTGCCAGCAGCTCAAGGACTAGCGGGACCTACAATGAGCAGTTCTTC.

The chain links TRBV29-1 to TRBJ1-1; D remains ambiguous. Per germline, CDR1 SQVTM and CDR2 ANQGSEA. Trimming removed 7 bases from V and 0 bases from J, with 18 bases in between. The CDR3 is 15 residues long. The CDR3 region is CSGLEGGSMNTEAFF. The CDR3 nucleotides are TGCAGCGGTCTGGAGGGCGGAAGCATGAACACTGAAGCTTTCTTT.

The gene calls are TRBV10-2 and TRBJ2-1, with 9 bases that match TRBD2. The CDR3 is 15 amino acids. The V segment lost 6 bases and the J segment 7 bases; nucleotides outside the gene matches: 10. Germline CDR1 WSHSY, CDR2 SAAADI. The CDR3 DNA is TGCGCCAGCAGATCTTCTCTAGCGGGGTGGAATGAGCAGTTCTTC. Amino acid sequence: CASRSSLAGWNEQFF.